The T cell receptor (beta chain) described here comes from a study of cytomegalovirus exposure and HLA in healthy donors. Overall study findings and caveats: Specific recognition of CMV antigens was confirmed in vitro for a few chains (all CMV-associated). It was approximately 160 TCR beta chains that were listed as cytomegalovirus-associated.

Profiling relied on immunoSEQ multiplex PCR, and the TCRdb table lists in-frame clones only, not all of them. Here the sample spans roughly 150,000 clones, around four fifths being singletons. Worth noting for this clone: What it binds is not known.

CDR1 and CDR2 from the germline V gene are GTSNPN and SVGIG (reference sequence). The CDR3 contains 15 residues. V was pared by 2 bases and J by 1 base, with 14 bases between. This sequence was found in a man aged 30-40 years in good health and CMV-seropositive. Sequencing was done on a sample of PBMCs. The chain is built from TRBV30 and TRBJ2-5; no definite D call. The CDR3 DNA reads TGTGCCTGGAGTTTCGGGTCTGCCCCCCAAGAGACCCAGTACTTC. Translating it yields CAWSFGSAPQETQYF.